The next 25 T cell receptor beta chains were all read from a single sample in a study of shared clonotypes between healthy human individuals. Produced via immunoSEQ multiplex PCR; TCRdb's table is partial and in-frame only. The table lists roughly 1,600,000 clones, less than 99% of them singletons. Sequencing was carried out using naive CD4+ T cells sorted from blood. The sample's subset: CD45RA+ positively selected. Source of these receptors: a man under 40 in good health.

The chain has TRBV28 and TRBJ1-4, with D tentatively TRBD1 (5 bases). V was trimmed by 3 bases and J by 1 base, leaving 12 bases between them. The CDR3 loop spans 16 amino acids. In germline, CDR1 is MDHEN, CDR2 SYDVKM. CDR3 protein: CASSFSGIGTNEKLFF. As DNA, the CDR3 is TGTGCCAGCAGTTTTTCAGGGATAGGAACTAATGAAAAACTGTTTTTT.

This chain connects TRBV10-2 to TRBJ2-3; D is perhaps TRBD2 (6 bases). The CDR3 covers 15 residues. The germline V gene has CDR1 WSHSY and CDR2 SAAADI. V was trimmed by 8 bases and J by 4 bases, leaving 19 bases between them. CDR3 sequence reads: CASSPGLPPADTQYF. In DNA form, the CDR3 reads TGCGCCAGCTCCCCGGGACTGCCTCCCGCAGATACGCAGTATTTT.

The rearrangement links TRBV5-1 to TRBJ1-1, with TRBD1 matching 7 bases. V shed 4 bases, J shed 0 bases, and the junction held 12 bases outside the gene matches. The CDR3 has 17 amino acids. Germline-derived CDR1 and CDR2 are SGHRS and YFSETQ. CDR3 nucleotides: TGCGCCAGCAGCCCCCGGACAGGACAACTGTTGAACACTGAAGCTTTCTTT. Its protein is CASSPRTGQLLNTEAFF. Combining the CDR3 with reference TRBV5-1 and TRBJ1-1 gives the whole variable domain KAGVTQTPRYLIKTRGQQVTLSCSPISGHRSVSWYQQTPGQGLQFLFEYFSETQRNKGNFPGRFSGRQFSNSRSEMNVSTLELGDSALYLCASSPRTGQLLNTEAFFGQGTRLTVV.

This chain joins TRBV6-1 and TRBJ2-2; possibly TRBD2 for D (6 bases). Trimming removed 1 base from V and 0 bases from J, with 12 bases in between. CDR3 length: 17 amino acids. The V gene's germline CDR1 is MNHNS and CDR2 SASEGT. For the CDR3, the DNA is TGTGCCAGCAGTGAAGTGGCCTGGGGGGCGAACACCGGGGAGCTGTTTTTT. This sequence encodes CASSEVAWGANTGELFF.

The CDR3 loop reads CASSLGPPGQTGELFF. The CDR3 DNA is TGCGCCAGCAGCTTGGGCCCTCCAGGACAGACCGGGGAGCTGTTTTTT. The rearrangement links TRBV5-1 to TRBJ2-2; possibly TRBD1 for D (6 bases). The germline gives CDR1 SGHRS, CDR2 YFSETQ. This CDR3 comprises 16 residues. V lost 0 bases, J lost 5 bases, and 14 bases lay in between. The full variable domain, completed using reference TRBV5-1 and TRBJ2-2, is KAGVTQTPRYLIKTRGQQVTLSCSPISGHRSVSWYQQTPGQGLQFLFEYFSETQRNKGNFPGRFSGRQFSNSRSEMNVSTLELGDSALYLCASSLGPPGQTGELFFGEGSRLTVL.

CDR3 in amino acids: CSVEDGAGDYGYTF. The CDR3 DNA is TGCAGCGTTGAAGATGGTGCAGGTGACTATGGCTACACCTTC. V usage is TRBV29-1 and J usage is TRBJ1-2; D ambiguous. This CDR3 contains 14 residues. Germline CDR1 is SQVTM and CDR2 is ANQGSEA. Trimming removed 0 bases at V and 3 bases at J, with 11 bases between.

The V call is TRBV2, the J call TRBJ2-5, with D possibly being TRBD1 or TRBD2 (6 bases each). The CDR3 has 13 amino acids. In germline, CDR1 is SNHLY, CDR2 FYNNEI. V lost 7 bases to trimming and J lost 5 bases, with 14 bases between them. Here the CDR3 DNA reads TGTGCCAGCATGGAGGGGGGCTTGGAGACCCAGTACTTC. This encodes CASMEGGLETQYF.

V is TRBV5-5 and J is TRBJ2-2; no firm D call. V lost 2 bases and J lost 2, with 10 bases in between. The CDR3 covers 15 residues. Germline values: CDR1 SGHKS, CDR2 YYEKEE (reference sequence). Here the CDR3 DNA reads TGTGCCAGCAGCTTTCTAGGAAGAAACACCGGGGAGCTGTTTTTT. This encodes CASSFLGRNTGELFF.

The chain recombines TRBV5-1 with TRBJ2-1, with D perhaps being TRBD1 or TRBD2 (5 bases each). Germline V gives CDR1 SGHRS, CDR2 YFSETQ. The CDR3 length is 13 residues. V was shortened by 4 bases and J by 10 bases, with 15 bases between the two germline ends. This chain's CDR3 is CASSDLGDPEQFF. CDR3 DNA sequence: TGCGCCAGCAGCGATCTGGGGGACCCCGAGCAGTTCTTC.

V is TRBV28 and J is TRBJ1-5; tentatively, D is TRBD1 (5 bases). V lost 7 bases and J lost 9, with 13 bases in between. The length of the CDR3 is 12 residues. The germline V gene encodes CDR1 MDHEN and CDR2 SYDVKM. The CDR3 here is CASNIVGRPQHF. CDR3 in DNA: TGTGCCAGCAACATTGTGGGACGGCCCCAGCATTTT.

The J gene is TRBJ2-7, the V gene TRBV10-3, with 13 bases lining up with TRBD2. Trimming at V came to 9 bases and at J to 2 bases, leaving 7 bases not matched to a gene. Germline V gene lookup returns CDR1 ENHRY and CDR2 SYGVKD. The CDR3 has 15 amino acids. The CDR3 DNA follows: TGTGCCATTCGGACTAGCGGGAGCGAGACCTACGAGCAGTACTTC. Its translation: CAIRTSGSETYEQYF.

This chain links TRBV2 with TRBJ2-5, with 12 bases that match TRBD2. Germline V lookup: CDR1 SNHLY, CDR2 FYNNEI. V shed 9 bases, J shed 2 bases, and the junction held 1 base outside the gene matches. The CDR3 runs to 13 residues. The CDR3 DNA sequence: TGTGCCAGAGGACTAGCGGGACAAGAGACCCAGTACTTC. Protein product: CARGLAGQETQYF.

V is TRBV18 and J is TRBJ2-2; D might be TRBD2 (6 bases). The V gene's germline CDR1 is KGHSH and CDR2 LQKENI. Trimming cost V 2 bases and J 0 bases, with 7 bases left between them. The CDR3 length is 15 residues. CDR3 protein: CASSPAGTNTGELFF. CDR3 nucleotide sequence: TGTGCCAGCTCACCAGCGGGGACGAACACCGGGGAGCTGTTTTTT.

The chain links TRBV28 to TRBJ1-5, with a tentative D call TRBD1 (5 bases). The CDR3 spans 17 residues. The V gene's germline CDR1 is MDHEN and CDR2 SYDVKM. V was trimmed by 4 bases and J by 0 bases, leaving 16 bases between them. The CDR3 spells CASSSIDSEYSNQPQHF. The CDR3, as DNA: TGTGCCAGCAGTTCAATCGACAGCGAATATAGCAATCAGCCCCAGCATTTT.

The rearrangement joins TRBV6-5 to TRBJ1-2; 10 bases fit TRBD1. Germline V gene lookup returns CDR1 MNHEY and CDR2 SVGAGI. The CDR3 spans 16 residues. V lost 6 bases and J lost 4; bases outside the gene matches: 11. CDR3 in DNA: TGTGCCAGCAGGTACCCTAGACAGGGGGCCGGCTATGGCTACACCTTC. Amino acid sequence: CASRYPRQGAGYGYTF.

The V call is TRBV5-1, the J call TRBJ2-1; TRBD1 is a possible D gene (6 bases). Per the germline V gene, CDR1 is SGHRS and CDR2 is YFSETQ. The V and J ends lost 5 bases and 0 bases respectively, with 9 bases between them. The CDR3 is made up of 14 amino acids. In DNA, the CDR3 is TGCGCCAGCAGATGGGACACCTCCTACAATGAGCAGTTCTTC. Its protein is CASRWDTSYNEQFF. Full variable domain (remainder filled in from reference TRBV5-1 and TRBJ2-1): KAGVTQTPRYLIKTRGQQVTLSCSPISGHRSVSWYQQTPGQGLQFLFEYFSETQRNKGNFPGRFSGRQFSNSRSEMNVSTLELGDSALYLCASRWDTSYNEQFFGPGTRLTVL.

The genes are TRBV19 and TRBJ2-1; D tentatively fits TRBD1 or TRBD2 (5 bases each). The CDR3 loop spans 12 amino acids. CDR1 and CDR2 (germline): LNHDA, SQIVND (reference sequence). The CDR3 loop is CDGGVPYNEQFF. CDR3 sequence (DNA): TGTGATGGGGGTGTGCCTTACAATGAGCAGTTCTTC.

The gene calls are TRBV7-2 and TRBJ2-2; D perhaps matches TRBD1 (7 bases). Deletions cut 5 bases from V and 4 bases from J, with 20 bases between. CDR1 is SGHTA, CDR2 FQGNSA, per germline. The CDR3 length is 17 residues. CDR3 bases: TGTGCCAGCAGCCTCAGGGGGACTCGCCAGGCCACCGGGGAGCTGTTTTTT. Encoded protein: CASSLRGTRQATGELFF.

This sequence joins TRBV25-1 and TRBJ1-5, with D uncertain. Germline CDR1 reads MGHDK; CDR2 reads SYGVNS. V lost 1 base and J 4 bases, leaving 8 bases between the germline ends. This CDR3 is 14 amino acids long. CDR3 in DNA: TGTGCCAGCAGTGAATCGGGGTCTAATCAGCCCCAGCATTTT. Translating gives CASSESGSNQPQHF.

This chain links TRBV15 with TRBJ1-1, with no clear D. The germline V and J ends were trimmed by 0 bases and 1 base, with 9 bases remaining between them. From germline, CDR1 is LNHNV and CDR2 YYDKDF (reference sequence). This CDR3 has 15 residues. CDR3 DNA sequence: TGTGCCACCAGCAGAGATGTTTTGGCGAACACTGAAGCTTTCTTT. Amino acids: CATSRDVLANTEAFF. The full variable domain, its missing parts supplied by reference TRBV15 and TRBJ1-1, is DAMVIQNPRYQVTQFGKPVTLSCSQTLNHNVMYWYQQKSSQAPKLLFHYYDKDFNNEADTPDNFQSRRPNTSFCFLDIRSPGLGDTAMYLCATSRDVLANTEAFFGQGTRLTVV.

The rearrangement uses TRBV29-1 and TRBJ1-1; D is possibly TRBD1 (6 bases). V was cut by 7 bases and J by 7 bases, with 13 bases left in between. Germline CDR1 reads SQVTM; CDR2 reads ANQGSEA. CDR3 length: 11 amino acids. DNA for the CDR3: TGCAGCGCTTGGGGGGCAGGTGAAGCTTTCTTT. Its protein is CSAWGAGEAFF.

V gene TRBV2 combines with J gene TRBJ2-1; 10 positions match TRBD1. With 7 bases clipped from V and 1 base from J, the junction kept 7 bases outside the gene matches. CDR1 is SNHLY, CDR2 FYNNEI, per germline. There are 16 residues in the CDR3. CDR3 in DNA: TGTGCCAGCACGTCCGGGACAGGGGAATCCTACAATGAGCAGTTCTTC. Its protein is CASTSGTGESYNEQFF.

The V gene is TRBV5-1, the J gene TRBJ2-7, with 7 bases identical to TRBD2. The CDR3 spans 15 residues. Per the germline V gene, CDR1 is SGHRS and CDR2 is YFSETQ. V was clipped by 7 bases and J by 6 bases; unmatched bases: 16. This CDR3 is CASHPTGGREVEQYF. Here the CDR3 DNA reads TGCGCCAGCCACCCCACCGGCGGGAGAGAAGTCGAGCAGTACTTC. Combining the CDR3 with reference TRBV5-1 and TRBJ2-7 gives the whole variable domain KAGVTQTPRYLIKTRGQQVTLSCSPISGHRSVSWYQQTPGQGLQFLFEYFSETQRNKGNFPGRFSGRQFSNSRSEMNVSTLELGDSALYLCASHPTGGREVEQYFGPGTRLTVT.

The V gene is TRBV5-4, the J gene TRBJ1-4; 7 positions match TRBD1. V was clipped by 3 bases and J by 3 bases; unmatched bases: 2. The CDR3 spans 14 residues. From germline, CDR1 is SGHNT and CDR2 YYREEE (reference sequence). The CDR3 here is CASSSGTANEKLFF. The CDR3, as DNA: TGTGCCAGCAGCTCCGGGACAGCTAATGAAAAACTGTTTTTT.

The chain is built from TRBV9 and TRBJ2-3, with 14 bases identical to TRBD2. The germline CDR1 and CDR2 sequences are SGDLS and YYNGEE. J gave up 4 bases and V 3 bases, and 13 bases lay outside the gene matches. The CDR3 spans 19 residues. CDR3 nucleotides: TGTGCCAGCAGCGGACCGGGACTAGCGGGAGTTAGGGCCCCAGATACGCAGTATTTT. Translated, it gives CASSGPGLAGVRAPDTQYF.